Below, 23 T cell receptor beta chains from the same sample are listed, as sequenced in a study of T cells in Graves' hyperthyroidism and ophthalmopathy. The source material, RNA transcripts, was used to amplify TCR beta CDR3 regions. TCR CDR3 underwent first-round RT-PCR with the HTBI primer set. Via MiXCR, TCRdb re-called the multiplex PCR reads, giving one row per CDR3 protein. The sample shows hundreds of thousands of distinct CDR3 sequences, 22% of them seen only once. Specimen: blood. Source of these receptors: a woman between 65 and 79 years old with Graves' ophthalmopathy.

This clonotype was seen at least ten times. The chain uses TRBV28 and TRBJ1-1, with D possibly matching TRBD1 (6 bases). The CDR3 covers 14 residues. Trimming left V 5 bases short and J 4 bases short, with 14 bases between. Germline V CDR1 and CDR2: MDHEN, SYDVKM. The CDR3 DNA sequence: TGTGCCAGCAGTGCAGAGGACAGAGTCACTGAAGCTTTCTTT. It translates to CASSAEDRVTEAFF.

V and J are TRBV6-2 or TRBV6-3 and TRBJ2-5; a possible D gene is TRBD2 (5 bases). Germline-derived CDR1 and CDR2 are MNHEY and SVGEGT. Trimming took 5 bases from V and 4 from J, leaving 8 bases between them. This CDR3 is built from 12 residues. The CDR3 sequence: CASSQRAETQYF. CDR3 nucleotides: TGTGCCAGCAGTCAGAGGGCAGAGACCCAGTACTTC.

V is TRBV20-1 and J is TRBJ1-1, with TRBD1 identical over 7 bases. The germline CDR1 and CDR2 sequences are DFQATT and SNEGSKA (reference sequence). The length of the CDR3 is 14 residues. V was pared by 3 bases and J by 0 bases, with 4 bases of the junction left unmatched. CDR3 sequence reads: CSASWGQMNTEAFF. In DNA, the CDR3 is TGCAGTGCTAGCTGGGGACAGATGAACACTGAAGCTTTCTTT.

This clonotype was counted many times. J is TRBJ2-3 and V is TRBV16; the D is unclear. In germline, CDR1 is KGHSY, CDR2 FQNENV. Between the trimmed V and J ends, which lost 1 base and 5 bases, there was a span of 4 bases. CDR3 length equals 12 residues. This CDR3 reads CASSQWRDTQYF. DNA for the CDR3: TGTGCCAGCAGCCAATGGAGAGATACGCAGTATTTT.

The gene calls are TRBV5-1 and TRBJ2-3; D is possibly TRBD1 (6 bases). The CDR3 has 14 residues. Trimming cost V 4 bases and J 5 bases, with 14 bases left between them. Looked up from germline, CDR1 is SGHRS and CDR2 is YFSETQ. The CDR3 reads CASSLRTEGDTQYF. The CDR3 region has the DNA TGCGCCAGCAGCCTCCGGACAGAAGGAGATACGCAGTATTTT.

This clonotype was counted at least ten times. V is TRBV6-6 and J is TRBJ2-5; D unclear. V was cut by 0 bases and J by 2 bases, with 7 bases left in between. Germline lookup yields CDR1 MNHNY and CDR2 SVGAGI (reference sequence). There are 14 residues in the CDR3. The CDR3 reads CASSYSTQQETQYF. The CDR3 nucleotides are TGTGCCAGCAGTTACTCGACACAGCAAGAGACCCAGTACTTC.

V usage is TRBV7-2 and J usage is TRBJ2-2; either TRBD1 or TRBD2 may supply D (5 bases each). Deletions cut 2 bases from V and 7 bases from J, with 17 bases between. This CDR3 is built from 16 residues. Germline-derived CDR1 and CDR2 are SGHTA and FQGNSA. CDR3 nucleotide sequence: TGTGCCAGCAGCTTATTGATAGGGGAGATCGGCGGGGAGCTGTTTTTT. Its translation: CASSLLIGEIGGELFF.

The V and J genes are TRBV7-9 and TRBJ2-5, with a possible D match to TRBD1 (5 bases). The CDR3 sequence is 14 residues long. Trimming left V 5 bases short and J 5 bases short, with 15 bases between. The germline gives CDR1 SEHNR, CDR2 FQNEAQ (reference sequence). CDR3 sequence reads: CASSRVQGRETQYF. CDR3 nucleotides: TGTGCCAGCAGCCGAGTGCAGGGTAGGGAGACCCAGTACTTC.

V is TRBV20-1 and J is TRBJ2-1; 7 bases are a match to TRBD2. The CDR3 totals 12 residues. The junction had 6 bases not matched to a gene; V was cut back by 6 bases and J by 7 bases. Germline CDR1 and CDR2: DFQATT and SNEGSKA (reference sequence). The CDR3 nucleotides read TGCAGTGCGGGGGGAGGGCCTAATGAGCAGTTCTTC. Protein: CSAGGGPNEQFF.

This clonotype was picked up many times. The chain couples TRBV9 to TRBJ1-1, with 7 positions matching TRBD1. The germline V gene encodes CDR1 SGDLS and CDR2 YYNGEE. The CDR3 consists of 17 residues. The junction had 16 bases not matched to a gene; V was cut back by 3 bases and J by 5 bases. The DNA for the CDR3 is TGTGCCAGCAGCGACTTGAGCCGACAGGGACTTATGACTGAAGCTTTCTTT. Protein sequence: CASSDLSRQGLMTEAFF.

The chain carries TRBV3-1 and TRBJ2-5; D gene ambiguous. V was trimmed by 1 base and J by 5 bases, leaving 17 bases between them. This CDR3 spans 16 amino acids. Germline values: CDR1 LGHDT, CDR2 YNNKEL (reference sequence). CDR3 region: CASSQGGPLRRETQYF. The CDR3 nucleotides are TGTGCCAGCAGCCAAGGTGGTCCGTTACGCCGGGAGACCCAGTACTTC.

This chain uses TRBV6-2 or TRBV6-3 with TRBJ2-5, with 8 bases aligning to TRBD2. V was pared by 5 bases and J by 1 base, with 6 bases of the junction left unmatched. Germline V lookup: CDR1 MNHEY, CDR2 SVGEGT. This CDR3 comprises 15 residues. CDR3 loop: CASSHIAGFQETQYF. In nucleotides, the CDR3 is TGTGCCAGCAGTCACATAGCGGGATTCCAAGAGACCCAGTACTTC.

The sample holds many counts of this clonotype. J is TRBJ2-1 and V is TRBV27; TRBD2 matches 9 bases. Germline V gives CDR1 MNHEY, CDR2 SMNVEV (reference sequence). This CDR3 is 15 amino acids long. V shed 6 bases and J 9 bases; nucleotides not matched to a gene: 12. CDR3 sequence reads: CASRPGVAGEREQFF. CDR3 nucleotide sequence: TGTGCCAGCAGACCTGGGGTAGCGGGAGAGCGTGAGCAGTTCTTC.

This clonotype was found a few times. The CDR3 bases are TGTGCCAGCAGCTCCGGGACTACAACTACGTACGAGCAGTACTTC. Residues: CASSSGTTTTYEQYF. The chain carries TRBV5-5 and TRBJ2-7, with 7 bases fitting TRBD2. The CDR3 has 15 residues. The V gene end was trimmed by 3 bases and the J gene end by 4 bases; junction bases not matched to a gene: 10. Germline V gene lookup returns CDR1 SGHKS and CDR2 YYEKEE (reference sequence). Drawing the rest from reference TRBV5-5 and TRBJ2-7, the complete variable domain is DAGVTQSPTHLIKTRGQQVTLRCSPISGHKSVSWYQQVLGQGPQFIFQYYEKEERGRGNFPDRFSARQFPNYSSELNVNALLLGDSALYLCASSSGTTTTYEQYFGPGTRLTVT.

The CDR3 bases are TGTGCCATCAGAGGAGCGGGAGGGAACACCGGGGAGCTGTTTTTT. The encoded protein is CAIRGAGGNTGELFF. The chain couples TRBV10-3 to TRBJ2-2; TRBD2 agrees at 9 bases. V was clipped by 6 bases and J by 1 base; unmatched bases: 3. CDR3 length: 15 amino acids. From germline, CDR1 is ENHRY and CDR2 SYGVKD.

This clonotype was seen at least ten times. This sequence joins TRBV6-5 and TRBJ2-1, with 10 positions matching TRBD2. The germline CDR1 and CDR2 sequences are MNHEY and SVGAGI. This CDR3 is 15 amino acids long. With V trimmed by 2 bases and J by 5 bases, 3 bases remained unmatched. Written as DNA, the CDR3 is TGTGCCAGCAGTTACCCCGGGACTAGCGACAATGAGCAGTTCTTC. It encodes CASSYPGTSDNEQFF.

This clonotype was counted only a few times. This chain uses TRBV5-1 with TRBJ2-4; 7 nucleotides agree with TRBD2. Germline CDR1 SGHRS, CDR2 YFSETQ. V lost 5 bases to trimming and J lost 7 bases; unmatched junction nucleotides: 9. The CDR3 runs to 14 residues. The CDR3 region has the DNA TGCGCCAGCAGTGGAGTGGGCGGGAGTAACATTCAGTACTTC. Residues: CASSGVGGSNIQYF.

This sequence joins TRBV4-1 and TRBJ2-1; tentatively, D is TRBD2 (5 bases). This CDR3 is built from 15 residues. V lost 0 bases to trimming and J lost 7 bases, with 13 bases between them. Germline values: CDR1 MGHRA, CDR2 YSYEKL. The DNA for the CDR3 is TGCGCCAGCAGCCAAGAGTTTAGCGTAGGGAATGAGCAGTTCTTC. Translating it yields CASSQEFSVGNEQFF.

The J gene is TRBJ2-2, the V gene TRBV24-1; weak D call: TRBD2 (6 bases). The V gene lost 10 bases and the J gene lost 0 bases, with 8 bases spanning the gap. The CDR3 loop spans 13 amino acids. Germline assignment: CDR1 KGHDR and CDR2 SFDVKD. The CDR3 region is CATTRTNTGELFF. CDR3 DNA sequence: TGTGCCACGACTAGGACGAACACCGGGGAGCTGTTTTTT.

V is TRBV28 and J is TRBJ1-6, with TRBD1 matching 7 bases. Germline V gene lookup returns CDR1 MDHEN and CDR2 SYDVKM. This CDR3 contains 16 residues. The V and J ends lost 2 bases and 7 bases, in that order; junction bases with no gene match: 8. In DNA form, the CDR3 reads TGTGCCAGCAGTTTAGGGCAGGGGGGCTTGAATTCACCCCTCCACTTT. This gives the protein CASSLGQGGLNSPLHF.

This clonotype was seen repeatedly, ten times or more. The V gene is TRBV20-1, the J gene TRBJ1-1, with a weak D call TRBD1 (5 bases). The germline V gene encodes CDR1 DFQATT and CDR2 SNEGSKA (reference sequence). V lost 0 bases and J lost 4, with 12 bases in between. This CDR3 spans 14 amino acids. CDR3: CSARDGAGGTEAFF. The CDR3 DNA is TGCAGTGCTAGAGATGGGGCGGGCGGCACTGAAGCTTTCTTT.

This chain links TRBV20-1 with TRBJ1-2, with a tentative D call TRBD1 (5 bases). The CDR3 is made up of 14 amino acids. Trimming took 6 bases from V and 5 from J, leaving 19 bases between them. The germline gives CDR1 DFQATT, CDR2 SNEGSKA (reference sequence). The CDR3 loop reads CSAIAGTVNYGYTF. The DNA of the CDR3 is TGCAGTGCCATAGCCGGGACGGTCAATTATGGCTACACCTTC.

This clonotype was observed many times. The chain links TRBV12-3 or TRBV12-4 to TRBJ2-1; 10 nucleotides match TRBD2. Trimming at V came to 7 bases and at J to 4 bases, leaving 10 bases not matched to a gene. The CDR3 totals 16 residues. The CDR3 sequence is CASIRPPAGGYNEQFF. DNA for the CDR3: TGTGCCAGCATCCGGCCACCAGCGGGAGGGTACAATGAGCAGTTCTTC.